The T cell receptor beta chain described here comes from a study of OX40 agonist ivuxolimab in advanced cancers. Profiled with immunoSEQ multiplex PCR; TCRdb holds only in-frame clones, not every one. The sample has 50,000 to 70,000 clones, 86% seen once. The CDR3 length is 13 residues. Germline CDR1 reads SGDLS; CDR2 reads YYNGEE. Trimming cost V 0 bases and J 2 bases, with 5 bases left between them. Here the sequenced sample was CD4+ or CD8+ T cells sorted from blood, taken in a trial of the OX40 agonist ivuxolimab. This chain links TRBV9 with TRBJ1-2; no firm D call. This clonotype originated in an adult with an advanced solid tumor such as melanoma, head and neck, liver or kidney cancer. Here the CDR3 DNA reads TGTGCCAGCAGCGTAGCGCAGAACTATGGCTACACCTTC. Protein: CASSVAQNYGYTF.